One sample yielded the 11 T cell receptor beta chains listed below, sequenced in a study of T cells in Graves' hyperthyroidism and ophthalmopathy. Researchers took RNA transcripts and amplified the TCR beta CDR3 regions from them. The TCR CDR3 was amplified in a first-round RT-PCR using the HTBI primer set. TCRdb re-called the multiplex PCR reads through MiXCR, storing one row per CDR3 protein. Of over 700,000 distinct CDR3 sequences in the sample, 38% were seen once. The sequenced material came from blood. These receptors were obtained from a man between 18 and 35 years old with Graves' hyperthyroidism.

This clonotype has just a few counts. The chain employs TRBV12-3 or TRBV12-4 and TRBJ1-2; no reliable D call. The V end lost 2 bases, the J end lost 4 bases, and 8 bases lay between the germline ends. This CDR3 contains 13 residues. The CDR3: CASSLIEVYGYTF. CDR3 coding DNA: TGTGCCAGCAGTTTAATCGAGGTCTATGGCTACACCTTC.

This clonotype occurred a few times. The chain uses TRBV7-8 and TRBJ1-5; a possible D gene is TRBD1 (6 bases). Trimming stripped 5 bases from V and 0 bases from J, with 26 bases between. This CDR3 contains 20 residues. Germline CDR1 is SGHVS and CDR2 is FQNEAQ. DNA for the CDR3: TGTGCCAGCAGCCCGCGGCCCGGTTCTCGGGGGGCCTTTAGCAATCAGCCCCAGCATTTT. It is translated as CASSPRPGSRGAFSNQPQHF. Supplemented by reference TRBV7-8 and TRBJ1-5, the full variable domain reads GAGVSQSPRYKVAKRGQDVALRCDPISGHVSLFWYQQALGQGPEFLTYFQNEAQLDKSGLPSDRFFAERPEGSVSTLKIQRTQQEDSAVYLCASSPRPGSRGAFSNQPQHFGDGTRLSIL.

The CDR3 region has the DNA TGTGCCACCGGGACAGGCATGCTCGATCAGCCCCAGCATTTT. This gives the protein CATGTGMLDQPQHF. The genes are TRBV10-3 and TRBJ1-5; 8 bases are shared with TRBD1. J lost 5 bases, V lost 10 bases, and 10 bases had no gene match. CDR1 ENHRY and CDR2 SYGVKD come from the germline V gene. The CDR3 extends over 14 amino acids.

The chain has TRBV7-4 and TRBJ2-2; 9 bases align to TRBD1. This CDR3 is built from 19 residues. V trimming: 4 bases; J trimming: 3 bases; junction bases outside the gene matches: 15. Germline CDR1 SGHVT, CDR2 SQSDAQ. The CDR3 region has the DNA TGTGCCAGCAGCTCCACGACGCCGCCGGGACAGGGACACACCGGGGAGCTGTTTTTT. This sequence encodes CASSSTTPPGQGHTGELFF.

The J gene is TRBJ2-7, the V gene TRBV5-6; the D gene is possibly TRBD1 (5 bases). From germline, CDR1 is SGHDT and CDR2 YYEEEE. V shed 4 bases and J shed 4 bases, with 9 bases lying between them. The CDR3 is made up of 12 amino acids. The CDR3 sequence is CASSVDIYEQYF. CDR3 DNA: TGTGCCAGCAGCGTGGACATTTACGAGCAGTACTTC.

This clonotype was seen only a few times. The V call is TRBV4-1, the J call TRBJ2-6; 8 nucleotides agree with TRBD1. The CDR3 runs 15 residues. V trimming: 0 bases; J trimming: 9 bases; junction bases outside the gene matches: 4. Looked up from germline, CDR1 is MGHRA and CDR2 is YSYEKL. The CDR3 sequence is CASSQDPGGGNVLTF. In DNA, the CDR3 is TGCGCCAGCAGCCAAGATCCAGGGGGCGGCAACGTCCTGACTTTC.

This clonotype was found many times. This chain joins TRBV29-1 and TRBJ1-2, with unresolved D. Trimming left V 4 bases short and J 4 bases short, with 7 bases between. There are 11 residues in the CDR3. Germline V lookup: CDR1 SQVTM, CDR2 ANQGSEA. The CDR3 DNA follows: TGCAGCGTTGGGAAGTCCTATGGCTACACCTTC. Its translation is CSVGKSYGYTF.

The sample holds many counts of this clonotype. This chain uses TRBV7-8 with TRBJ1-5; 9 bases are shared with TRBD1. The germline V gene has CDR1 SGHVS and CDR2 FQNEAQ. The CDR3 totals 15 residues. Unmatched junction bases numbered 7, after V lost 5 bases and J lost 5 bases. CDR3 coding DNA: TGTGCCAGCAGCGCTCGGACAGGGGTGGATCAGCCCCAGCATTTT. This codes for CASSARTGVDQPQHF.

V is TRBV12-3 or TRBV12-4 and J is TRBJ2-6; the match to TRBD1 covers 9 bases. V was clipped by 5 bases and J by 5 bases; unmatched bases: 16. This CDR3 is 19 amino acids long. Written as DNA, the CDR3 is TGTGCCAGCAGTCCAGGTGGACAGGGGAAATTAATACGGGCCAACGTCCTGACTTTC. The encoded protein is CASSPGGQGKLIRANVLTF.

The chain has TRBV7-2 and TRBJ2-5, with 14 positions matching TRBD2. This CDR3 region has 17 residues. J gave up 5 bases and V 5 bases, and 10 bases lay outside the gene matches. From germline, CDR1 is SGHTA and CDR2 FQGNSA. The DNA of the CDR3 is TGTGCCAGCAGCCAAGACGGGACTAGCGGGAGCCAGGAGACCCAGTACTTC. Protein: CASSQDGTSGSQETQYF.

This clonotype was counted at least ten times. CDR3 sequence reads: CDNPISPLHF. DNA for the CDR3: TGTGACAACCCAATATCACCCCTCCACTTT. The chain carries TRBV24-1 and TRBJ1-6; no clear D gene. The CDR3 consists of 10 residues. Germline CDR1 KGHDR, CDR2 SFDVKD.